These T cell receptor beta chains were read from a single sample in a study of T cell changes during pregnancy in multiple sclerosis. Clones were sequenced by immunoSEQ multiplex PCR, and TCRdb holds only the in-frame ones, with some missing. The repertoire has more than 80,000 clones, roughly 96% of them found once; the top ten carry roughly 1.1%. Source: peripheral blood, taken in the second trimester of pregnancy. The receptors come from a female donor with multiple sclerosis, enrolled in a pregnancy study. CDR3s include the opening cysteine and the closing phenylalanine or tryptophan. The D gene is left open where the match is weak.

cdr3_aa	v_call	d_call
CASSQPDRDRETQYF	TRBV4-1	TRBD1
CSVDGSGSDTQYF	TRBV29-1	.
CASSPRLAGARYEQYF	TRBV14	TRBD2
CASTGTGGAEGYTF	TRBV4-1	TRBD1
CASSPSDNQPQHF	TRBV18	.
CAISEFGGHSGANVLTF	TRBV10-3	.
CASRPSGGTEAFF	TRBV6-1	TRBD1
CASSQEIDSGRLGEQYF	TRBV14	TRBD2
CASSIRQTQPTNEKLFF	TRBV19	.
CASSSDGRTDTQYF	TRBV18	.
CASSSRDRTNGYTF	TRBV7-2	TRBD1
CASSQDRAAGALNEQFF	TRBV4-3	TRBD2
CASSGAPQAFF	TRBV2	.
CATSRWTSGINEQFF	TRBV15	TRBD2
CASSLAGSPKSYEQYF	TRBV5-1	.
CASSWGDRGNEQFF	TRBV5-1	TRBD1
CASSLGQGWTEAFF	TRBV5-5	TRBD1
CATSPGTGGFQPQHF	TRBV15	TRBD1
CASSLDRLGDTDTQYF	TRBV28	.
CASSLDPTGYYGYTF	TRBV11-2	.
CASSETLRSSYTF	TRBV10-1	.
CASSQRTGDSNQPQHF	TRBV4-1	TRBD1
CAINHGQGNEQYF	TRBV2	.